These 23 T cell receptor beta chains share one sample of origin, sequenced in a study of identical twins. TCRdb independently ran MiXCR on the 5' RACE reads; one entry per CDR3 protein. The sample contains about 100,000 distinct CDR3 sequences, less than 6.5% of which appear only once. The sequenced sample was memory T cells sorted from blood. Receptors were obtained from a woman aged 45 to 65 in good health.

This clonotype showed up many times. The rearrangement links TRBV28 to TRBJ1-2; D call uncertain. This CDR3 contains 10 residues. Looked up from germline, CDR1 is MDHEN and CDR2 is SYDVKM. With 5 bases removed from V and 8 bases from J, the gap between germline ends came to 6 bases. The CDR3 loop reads CASSPPGYTF. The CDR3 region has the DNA TGTGCCAGCAGTCCCCCCGGCTACACCTTC.

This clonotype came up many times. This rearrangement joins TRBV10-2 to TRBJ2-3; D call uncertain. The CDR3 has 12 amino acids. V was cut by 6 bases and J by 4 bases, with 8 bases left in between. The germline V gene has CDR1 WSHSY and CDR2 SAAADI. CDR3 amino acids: CASSLVADTQYF. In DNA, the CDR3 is TGCGCCAGCAGCCTCGTAGCAGATACGCAGTATTTT.

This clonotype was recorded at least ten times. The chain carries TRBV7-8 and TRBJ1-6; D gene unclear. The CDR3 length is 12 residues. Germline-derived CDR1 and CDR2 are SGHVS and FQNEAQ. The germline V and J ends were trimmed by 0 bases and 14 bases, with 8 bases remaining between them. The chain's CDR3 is CASSLAAQALHF. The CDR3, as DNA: TGTGCCAGCAGCTTAGCAGCCCAGGCCCTCCACTTT.

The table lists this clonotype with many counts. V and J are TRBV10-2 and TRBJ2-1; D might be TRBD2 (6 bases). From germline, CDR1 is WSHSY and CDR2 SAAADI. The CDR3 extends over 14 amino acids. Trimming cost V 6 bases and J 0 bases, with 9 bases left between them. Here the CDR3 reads CASRAAGSYNEQFF. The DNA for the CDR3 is TGCGCCAGCAGAGCAGCGGGCTCCTACAATGAGCAGTTCTTC.

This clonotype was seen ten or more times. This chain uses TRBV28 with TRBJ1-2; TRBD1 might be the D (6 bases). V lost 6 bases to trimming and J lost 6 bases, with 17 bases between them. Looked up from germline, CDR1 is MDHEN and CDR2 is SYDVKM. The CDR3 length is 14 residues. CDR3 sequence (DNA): TGTGCCAGCAGCGGAGGCAGGGGCTATGATGGCTACACCTTC. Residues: CASSGGRGYDGYTF.

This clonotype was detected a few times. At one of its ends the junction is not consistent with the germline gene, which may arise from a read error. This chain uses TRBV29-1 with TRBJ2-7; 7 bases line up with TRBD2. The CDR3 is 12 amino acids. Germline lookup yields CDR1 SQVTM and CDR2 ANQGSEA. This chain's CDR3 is CRWWEGSYEQYF. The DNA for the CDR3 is TGTAGATGGTGGGAGGGTTCGTACGAGCAGTACTTC.

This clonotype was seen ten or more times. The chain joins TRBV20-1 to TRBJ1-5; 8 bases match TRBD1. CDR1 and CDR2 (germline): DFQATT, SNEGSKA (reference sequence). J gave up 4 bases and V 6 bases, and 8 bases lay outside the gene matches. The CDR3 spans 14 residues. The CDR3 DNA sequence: TGCAGTGCGGAAATTACAGGGGGGAATCAGCCCCAGCATTTT. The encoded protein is CSAEITGGNQPQHF.

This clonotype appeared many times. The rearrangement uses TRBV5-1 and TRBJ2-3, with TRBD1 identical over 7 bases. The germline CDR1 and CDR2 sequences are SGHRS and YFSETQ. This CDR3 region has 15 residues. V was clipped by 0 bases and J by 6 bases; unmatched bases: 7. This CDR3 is CASSLAGTEFDTQYF. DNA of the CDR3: TGCGCCAGCAGCTTGGCGGGGACAGAATTCGATACGCAGTATTTT.

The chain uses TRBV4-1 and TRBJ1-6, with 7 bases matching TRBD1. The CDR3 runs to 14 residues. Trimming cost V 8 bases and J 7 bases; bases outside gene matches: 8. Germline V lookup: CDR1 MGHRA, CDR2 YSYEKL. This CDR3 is CASQRGTVNSPLHF. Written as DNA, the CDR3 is TGCGCCAGCCAAAGGGGGACAGTAAATTCACCCCTCCACTTT.

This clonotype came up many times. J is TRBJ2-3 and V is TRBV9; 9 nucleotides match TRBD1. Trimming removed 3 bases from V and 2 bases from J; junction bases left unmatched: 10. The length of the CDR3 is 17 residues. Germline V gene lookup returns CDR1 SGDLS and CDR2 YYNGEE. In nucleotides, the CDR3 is TGTGCCAGCAGCGGGAAGAGACAGGGGGGACACACAGATACGCAGTATTTT. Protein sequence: CASSGKRQGGHTDTQYF.

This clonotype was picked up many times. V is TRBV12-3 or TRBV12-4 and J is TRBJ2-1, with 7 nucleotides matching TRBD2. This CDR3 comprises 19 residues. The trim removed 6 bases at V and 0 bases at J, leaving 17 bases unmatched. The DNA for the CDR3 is TGTGCCAGCAGCCCTGGGGGGGGGACCGGGATGGGCTCCTACAATGAGCAGTTCTTC. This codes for CASSPGGGTGMGSYNEQFF.

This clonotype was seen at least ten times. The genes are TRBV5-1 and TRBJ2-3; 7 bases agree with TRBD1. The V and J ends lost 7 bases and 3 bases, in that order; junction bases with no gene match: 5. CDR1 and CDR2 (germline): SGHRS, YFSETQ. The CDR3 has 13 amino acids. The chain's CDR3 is CASWRQGTDTQYF. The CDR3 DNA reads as TGCGCCAGCTGGCGACAGGGAACAGATACGCAGTATTTT.

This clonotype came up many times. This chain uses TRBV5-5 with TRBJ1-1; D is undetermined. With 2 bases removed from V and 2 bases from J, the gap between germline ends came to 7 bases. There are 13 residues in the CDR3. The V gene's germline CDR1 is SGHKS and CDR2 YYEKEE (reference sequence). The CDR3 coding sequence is TGTGCCAGCAGCTTAACCGACAACACTGAAGCTTTCTTT. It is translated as CASSLTDNTEAFF.

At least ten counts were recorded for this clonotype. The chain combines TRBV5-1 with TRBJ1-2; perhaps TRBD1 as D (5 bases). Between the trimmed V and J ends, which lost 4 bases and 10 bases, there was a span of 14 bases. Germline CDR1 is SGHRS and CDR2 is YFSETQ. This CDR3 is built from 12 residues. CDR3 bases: TGCGCCAGCAGCCCGGCGGGGGGGGTCTACACCTTC. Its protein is CASSPAGGVYTF.

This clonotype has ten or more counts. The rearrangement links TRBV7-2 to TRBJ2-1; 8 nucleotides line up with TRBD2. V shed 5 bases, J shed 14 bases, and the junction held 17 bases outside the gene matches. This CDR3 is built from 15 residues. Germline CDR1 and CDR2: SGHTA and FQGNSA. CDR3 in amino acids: CASSPLRAGGGREFF. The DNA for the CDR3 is TGTGCCAGCAGCCCGCTCAGGGCGGGAGGTGGGAGGGAGTTCTTC.

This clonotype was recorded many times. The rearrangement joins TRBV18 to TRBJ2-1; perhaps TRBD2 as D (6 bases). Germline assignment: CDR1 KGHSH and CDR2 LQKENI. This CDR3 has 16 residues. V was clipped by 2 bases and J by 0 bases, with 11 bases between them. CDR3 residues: CASSPTAGSSYNEQFF. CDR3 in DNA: TGTGCCAGCTCACCAACAGCGGGTAGCTCCTACAATGAGCAGTTCTTC.

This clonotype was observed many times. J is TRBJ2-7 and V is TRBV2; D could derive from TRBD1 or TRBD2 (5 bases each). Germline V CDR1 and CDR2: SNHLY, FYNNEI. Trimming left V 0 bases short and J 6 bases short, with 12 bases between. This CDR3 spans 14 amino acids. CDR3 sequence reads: CASSEALRGGEQYV. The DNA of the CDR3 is TGTGCCAGCAGTGAAGCGCTTCGGGGCGGCGAGCAGTACGTC.

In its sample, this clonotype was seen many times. CDR3 nucleotide sequence: TGTGCCAGCAGCTTTAGTGAGTCGGAGACCCAGTACTTC. Its protein product is CASSFSESETQYF. The rearrangement joins TRBV13 to TRBJ2-5; D ambiguous. This CDR3 region has 13 residues. Trimming cost V 3 bases and J 5 bases, with 10 bases left between them. Germline CDR1 PRHDT, CDR2 FYEKMQ (reference sequence).

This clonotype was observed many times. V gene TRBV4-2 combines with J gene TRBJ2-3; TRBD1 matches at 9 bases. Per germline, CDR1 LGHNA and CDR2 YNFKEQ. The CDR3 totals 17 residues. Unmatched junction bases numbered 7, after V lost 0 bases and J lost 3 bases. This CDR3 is CASSQDGTGGLTDTQYF. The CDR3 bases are TGTGCCAGCAGCCAAGATGGAACAGGGGGCTTGACAGATACGCAGTATTTT.

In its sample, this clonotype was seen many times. CDR3 in DNA: TGCAGTGCTAGAGGGACAGGGCAAGGCGAGCAGTACTTC. Translating gives CSARGTGQGEQYF. The chain combines TRBV20-1 with TRBJ2-7; 8 nucleotides line up with TRBD1. The J segment lost 6 bases and the V segment lost 1 base, leaving 5 bases of the junction unmatched. CDR1 DFQATT and CDR2 SNEGSKA come from the germline V gene (reference sequence). The length of the CDR3 is 13 residues.

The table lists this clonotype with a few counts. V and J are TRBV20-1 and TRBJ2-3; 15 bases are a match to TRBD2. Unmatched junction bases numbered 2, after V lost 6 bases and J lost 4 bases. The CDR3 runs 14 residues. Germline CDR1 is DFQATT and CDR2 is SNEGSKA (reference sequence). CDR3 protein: CSAGTSGRPDTQYF. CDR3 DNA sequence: TGCAGTGCCGGGACTAGCGGGAGGCCAGATACGCAGTATTTT.

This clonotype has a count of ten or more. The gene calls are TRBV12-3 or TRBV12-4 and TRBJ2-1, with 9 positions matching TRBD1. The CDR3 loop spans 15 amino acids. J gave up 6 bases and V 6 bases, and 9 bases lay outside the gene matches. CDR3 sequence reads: CASRLQGARGNEQFF. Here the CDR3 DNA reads TGTGCCAGCAGATTACAGGGGGCGCGGGGCAATGAGCAGTTCTTC.

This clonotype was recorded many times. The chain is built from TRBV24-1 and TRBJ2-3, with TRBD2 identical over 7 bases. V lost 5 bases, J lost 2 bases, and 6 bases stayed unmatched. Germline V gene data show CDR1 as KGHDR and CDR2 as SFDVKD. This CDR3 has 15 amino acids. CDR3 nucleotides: TGTGCCACCAGTGCTAGCGGAATTAACACAGATACGCAGTATTTT. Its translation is CATSASGINTDTQYF.